These T cell receptor beta chains were read from a single sample in a study of cytomegalovirus exposure and HLA in healthy donors. Profiling relied on immunoSEQ multiplex PCR, and the TCRdb table lists in-frame clones only, not all of them. The sample lists roughly 150,000 clones; roughly 80% were seen once. The sample was PBMCs. These receptors came from a girl aged 2-10 years in good health and CMV-seropositive. Each CDR3 is given with its conserved first and last residue. The order of the fields is V gene, J gene, CDR3 protein.

TRBV6-1	TRBJ1-5	CASSEIRDQPQHF
TRBV28	TRBJ1-5	CASSLTGNQPQHF
TRBV30	TRBJ1-5	CAWSGQGVWQPQHF
TRBV29-1	TRBJ1-2	CSVAREHYGYTF
TRBV5-4	TRBJ2-1	CASSLGTGGEVF
TRBV5-1	TRBJ2-5	CASSLGRLETQYF
TRBV30	TRBJ1-3	CAWATPSAGTGNTIYF
TRBV5-4	TRBJ1-2	CASSRAGAAGYTF
TRBV30	TRBJ1-1	CAWSLGTVNTEAFF
TRBV28	TRBJ1-4	CASSETGVSQEKLFF
TRBV7-2	TRBJ2-2	CASSFTSTTGELFF
TRBV7-2	TRBJ2-7	CASSPGLVGYEQYF
TRBV11-2	TRBJ2-7	CASKTSGRGNYEQYF
TRBV7-6	TRBJ2-3	CASSPRTSGGTDTQYF
TRBV5-1	TRBJ1-2	CASSLKTGSYTF
TRBV28	TRBJ1-3	CASSLYWGPSGNTIYF
TRBV4-1	TRBJ2-7	CASSQGLTGLYEQYF
TRBV5-1	TRBJ2-3	CASSFRQGKDTQYF
TRBV30	TRBJ2-7	CAWSDTGNEQYF
TRBV9	TRBJ1-4	CASSLTGAGEKLFF
TRBV2	TRBJ1-1	CASRLDGLNTEAFF
TRBV6-5	TRBJ2-2	CASSPRTGGSGELFF
TRBV30	TRBJ2-1	CAWILRSDEQFF
TRBV7-9	TRBJ2-7	CASSFQGTPYEQYF
TRBV4-2	TRBJ1-1	CASSQEADLNTEAFF
TRBV5-1	TRBJ1-1	CASSELTGPDTEAFF
TRBV7-3	TRBJ2-2	CASNTGYGGELFF
TRBV5-1	TRBJ2-1	CASSRRDSYNEQFF
TRBV5-1	TRBJ2-5	CASSRLAGKQETQYF
TRBV27	TRBJ2-2	CASSPRTVPGELFF
TRBV4-1	TRBJ1-2	CASSQEMQGYGYTF
TRBV4-2	TRBJ2-5	CASSPFEKTQYF
TRBV5-1	TRBJ1-2	CASSLDRAGWGYTF
TRBV19	TRBJ2-6	CASSVTGVSGANVLTF
TRBV29-1	TRBJ2-7	CSVVRASEQYF
TRBV5-1	TRBJ1-2	CASSWDKDGYTF
TRBV7-9	TRBJ2-5	CSSSLVSETQYF
TRBV27	TRBJ1-5	CASSLSRGVQPQHF
TRBV6-5	TRBJ2-1	CASRSRTSGSDEQFF
TRBV2	TRBJ1-5	CASSEGGGGNQPQHF
TRBV25-1	TRBJ2-5	CATNEGSSGATQYF